A single sample gave rise to the 10 T cell receptor beta chains below, sequenced in a study of T cells after posttransplantation cyclophosphamide. Sequenced by immunoSEQ multiplex PCR; TCRdb stores in-frame clones only, minus some. The sample shows 50,000 to 60,000 clones, roughly 92% of them seen only once. What was sequenced was PBMCs. These receptors all come from a young woman in good health and a related stem cell transplant donor.

This rearrangement joins TRBV30 to TRBJ2-1; D might be TRBD2 (6 bases). The V end was cut by 4 bases, the J end by 2 bases, with 21 bases between. Germline V gives CDR1 GTSNPN, CDR2 SVGIG (reference sequence). The CDR3 has 17 amino acids. The CDR3 DNA reads TGTGCCTGGAACGGGGGATCCTTTACCCCAACCTACAATGAGCAGTTCTTC. This encodes CAWNGGSFTPTYNEQFF.

The chain has TRBV9 and TRBJ1-1; TRBD1 matches 9 bases. CDR3 length equals 17 residues. The germline gives CDR1 SGDLS, CDR2 YYNGEE. Unmatched junction bases numbered 10, after V lost 0 bases and J lost 4 bases. The chain's CDR3 is CASSVATGGAASTEAFF. The CDR3 DNA sequence: TGTGCCAGCAGCGTAGCTACAGGGGGCGCAGCTTCCACTGAAGCTTTCTTT.

As for this clone: Other DNA sequences in the same sample also yield this CDR3. This chain joins TRBV27 and TRBJ2-3; D not resolved. This CDR3 region has 13 residues. Germline lookup yields CDR1 MNHEY and CDR2 SMNVEV (reference sequence). V was clipped by 8 bases and J by 1 base, with 10 bases between them. Here the CDR3 DNA reads TGTGCCAGCTCCCCAGGTGGCACAGATACGCAGTATTTT. The encoded protein is CASSPGGTDTQYF.

V usage is TRBV2 and J usage is TRBJ2-2, with a tentative D call TRBD2 (7 bases). CDR1 and CDR2 from the germline V gene are SNHLY and FYNNEI. The CDR3 is 14 residues long. Trimming cost V 5 bases and J 4 bases, with 11 bases left between them. The CDR3 reads CASSRGGTTGELFF. The CDR3 DNA follows: TGTGCCAGCAGTAGGGGGGGCACCACCGGGGAGCTGTTTTTT.

This chain links TRBV4-1 with TRBJ2-7; D gene uncertain. The V and J ends lost 3 bases and 1 base respectively, with 13 bases between them. This CDR3 is 15 amino acids long. CDR1 MGHRA and CDR2 YSYEKL come from the germline V gene. DNA of the CDR3: TGCGCCAGCAGCCATGCGGCGTTAGCTTCCTACGAGCAGTACTTC. Protein sequence: CASSHAALASYEQYF.

This clone was detected only once. This rearrangement joins TRBV29-1 to TRBJ1-1, with D perhaps TRBD1 (5 bases). From germline, CDR1 is SQVTM and CDR2 ANQGSEA. The length of the CDR3 is 14 residues. V was shortened by 6 bases and J by 5 bases, with 19 bases between the two germline ends. CDR3: CSVARGMGRTEAFF. The CDR3 DNA reads as TGCAGCGTGGCCCGGGGGATGGGAAGAACTGAAGCTTTCTTT. Full variable domain (missing parts from reference TRBV29-1 and TRBJ1-1): SAVISQKPSRDICQRGTSLTIQCQVDSQVTMMFWYRQQPGQSLTLIATANQGSEATYESGFVIDKFPISRPNLTFSTLTVSNMSPEDSSIYLCSVARGMGRTEAFFGQGTRLTVV.

The V gene is TRBV30, the J gene TRBJ1-6; a possible D gene is TRBD1 (5 bases). V shed 7 bases and J shed 1 base, with 11 bases lying between them. The CDR3 runs to 14 residues. The germline gives CDR1 GTSNPN, CDR2 SVGIG (reference sequence). The CDR3 is CAFQGSSYNSPLHF. CDR3 coding DNA: TGTGCCTTCCAGGGAAGTTCCTATAATTCACCCCTCCACTTT.

Turning to this clone: Germline and junction disagree at one end, which may indicate a read error. This same CDR3 is encoded by further DNA sequences in the sample. The rearrangement uses TRBV27 and TRBJ1-5; 9 bases align to TRBD1. The CDR3 has 15 residues. Germline CDR1 reads MNHEY; CDR2 reads SMNVEV (reference sequence). The CDR3, as DNA: TGTGCCAGCAGTGGGGACAGGGAGGGGGATCAGCCCCAGCATTTC. It codes for CASSGDREGDQPQHF.

The chain links TRBV19 to TRBJ2-1, with TRBD1 matching 8 bases. CDR1 is LNHDA, CDR2 SQIVND, per germline (reference sequence). Trimming took 2 bases from V and 7 from J; bases not matched to a gene: 4. The CDR3 covers 14 residues. The CDR3 protein is CASSIQGALNEQFF. In DNA, the CDR3 is TGTGCCAGTAGTATACAGGGGGCTTTGAATGAGCAGTTCTTC.

V gene TRBV19 combines with J gene TRBJ1-1; 10 nucleotides align to TRBD1. The trim removed 3 bases at V and 4 bases at J, leaving 5 bases unmatched. This CDR3 comprises 15 residues. Per germline, CDR1 LNHDA and CDR2 SQIVND (reference sequence). CDR3 loop: CASSIRTGGSTEAFF. The CDR3 nucleotides read TGTGCCAGTAGTATCCGGACAGGGGGATCCACTGAAGCTTTCTTT.